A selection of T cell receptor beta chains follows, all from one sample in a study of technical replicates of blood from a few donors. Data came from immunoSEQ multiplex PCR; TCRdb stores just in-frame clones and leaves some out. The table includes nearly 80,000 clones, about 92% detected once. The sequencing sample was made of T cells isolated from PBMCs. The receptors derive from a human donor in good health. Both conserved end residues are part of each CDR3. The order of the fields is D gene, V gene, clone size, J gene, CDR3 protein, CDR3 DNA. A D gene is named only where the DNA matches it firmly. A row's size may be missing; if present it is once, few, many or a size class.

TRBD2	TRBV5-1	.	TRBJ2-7	CASRRTSGNYEQYF	TGCGCCAGCCGCAGGACTAGCGGGAACTACGAGCAGTACTTC
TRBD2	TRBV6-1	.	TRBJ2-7	CASSGLARGNYEQYF	TGTGCCAGCAGTGGACTAGCGAGGGGTAACTACGAGCAGTACTTC
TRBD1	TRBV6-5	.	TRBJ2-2	CASRDRGNTGELFF	TGTGCCAGCAGGGACAGGGGGAACACCGGGGAGCTGTTTTTT
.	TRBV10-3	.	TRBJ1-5	CAISDPSGGSNQPQHF	TGTGCCATCAGTGACCCCTCGGGGGGAAGCAATCAGCCCCAGCATTTT
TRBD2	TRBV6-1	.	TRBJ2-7	CASSEGGSRQYEQYF	TGTGCCAGCAGTGAGGGCGGGAGTCGTCAGTACGAGCAGTACTTC
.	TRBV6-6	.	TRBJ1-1	CATTSGTEAFF	TGTGCCACTACTTCGGGTACTGAAGCTTTCTTT
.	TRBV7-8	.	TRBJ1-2	CASSLGATPNYGYTF	TGTGCCAGCAGCTTAGGGGCAACTCCTAACTATGGCTACACCTTC
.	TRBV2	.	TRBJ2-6	CASSDESVLATGANVLTF	TGTGCCAGCAGTGATGAATCGGTACTAGCTACTGGGGCCAACGTCCTGACTTTC
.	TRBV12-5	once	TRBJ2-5	CASGPGQFPETQYF	TGTGCTAGTGGTCCTGGACAGTTCCCCGAGACCCAGTACTTC
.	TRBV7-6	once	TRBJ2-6	CASSLTHRSGANVLTF	TGTGCCAGCAGCTTGACACACCGCTCTGGGGCCAACGTCCTGACTTTC
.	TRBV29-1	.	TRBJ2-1	CSVGGSGYRGAPRAYNEQFF	TGCAGCGTTGGGGGTAGCGGCTATCGGGGGGCCCCGCGCGCCTACAATGAGCAGTTCTTC
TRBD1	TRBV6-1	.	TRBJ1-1	CASSESVGQEYMNTEAFF	TGTGCCAGCAGTGAATCGGTGGGACAGGAGTACATGAACACTGAAGCTTTCTTT
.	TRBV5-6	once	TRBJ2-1	CASSSFIHEQFF	TGTGCCAGCAGCTCCTTTATCCATGAGCAGTTCTTC
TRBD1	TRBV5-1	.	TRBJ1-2	CASSLSLTGDDYGYTF	TGCGCCAGCAGCTTATCTTTAACAGGGGACGACTATGGCTACACCTTC
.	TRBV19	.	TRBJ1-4	CASRAGFGTNEKLFF	TGTGCCAGTAGGGCAGGGTTCGGAACTAATGAAAAACTGTTTTTT
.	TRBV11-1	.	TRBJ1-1	CASSALSSVNTEAFF	TGTGCCAGCAGCGCACTAAGTAGCGTGAACACTGAAGCTTTCTTT
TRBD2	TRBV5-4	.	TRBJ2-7	CASSPRLAGTEEQYF	TGTGCCAGCAGCCCCCGGCTAGCGGGAACGGAAGAGCAGTACTTC
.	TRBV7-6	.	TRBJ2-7	CASSLAPTSGYEQYF	TGTGCCAGCAGCTTAGCCCCGACTAGTGGCTACGAGCAGTACTTC
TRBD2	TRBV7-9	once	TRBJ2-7	CASSLAGTSTYEQYF	TGTGCCAGCAGCTTAGCCGGGACTAGCACCTACGAGCAGTACTTC
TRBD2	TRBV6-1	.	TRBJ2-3	CASSEKWGLASFTDTQYF	TGTGCCAGCAGTGAAAAGTGGGGACTAGCGAGTTTCACAGATACGCAGTATTTT
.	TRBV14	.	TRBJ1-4	CASSHQSLIRGEKLFF	TGTGCCAGCAGCCATCAATCATTGATCCGAGGGGAAAAACTGTTTTTT
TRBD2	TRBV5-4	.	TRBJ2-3	CASSLPTSGKSTDTQYF	TGTGCCAGCAGCTTGCCGACTAGCGGGAAAAGCACAGATACGCAGTATTTT
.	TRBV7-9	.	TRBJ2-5	CASSLVGTSQGETQYF	TGTGCCAGCAGCTTAGTAGGGACTTCTCAGGGAGAGACCCAGTACTTC
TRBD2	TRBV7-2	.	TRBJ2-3	CASSLWREGPDTQYF	TGTGCCAGCAGCTTATGGCGGGAGGGCCCAGATACGCAGTATTTT
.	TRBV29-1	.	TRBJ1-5	CSAADSNQPQHF	TGCAGCGCCGCAGATAGCAATCAGCCCCAGCATTTT
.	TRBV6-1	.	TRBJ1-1	CASSFFGQGSTEAFF	TGTGCCAGCAGTTTCTTCGGCCAGGGTTCCACTGAAGCTTTCTTT
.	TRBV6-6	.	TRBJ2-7	CASSYPTTEQYF	TGTGCCAGCAGTTACCCTACTACGGAGCAGTACTTC
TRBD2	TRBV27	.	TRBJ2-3	CASSWTREVPDTQYF	TGTGCCAGCAGTTGGACTAGGGAGGTTCCAGATACGCAGTATTTT
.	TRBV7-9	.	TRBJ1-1	CASRNLQGSHTEAFF	TGTGCCAGCAGAAATCTCCAGGGATCTCACACTGAAGCTTTCTTT
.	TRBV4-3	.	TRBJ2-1	CASSQDHPSYNEQFF	TGCGCCAGCAGCCAAGATCATCCCTCCTACAATGAGCAGTTCTTC
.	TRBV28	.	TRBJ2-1	CASSLSSYNEQFF	TGTGCCAGCAGTTTATCCAGTTACAATGAGCAGTTCTTC
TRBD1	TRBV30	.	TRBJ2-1	CACRTGGNNEQFF	TGTGCCTGTAGGACAGGGGGAAACAATGAGCAGTTCTTC
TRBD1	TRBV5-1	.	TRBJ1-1	CASRADRGWTEAFF	TGCGCCAGCAGAGCAGACAGGGGCTGGACTGAAGCTTTCTTT
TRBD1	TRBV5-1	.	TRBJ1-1	CASSQGQENTEAFF	TGCGCCAGCAGCCAGGGACAGGAGAACACTGAAGCTTTCTTT
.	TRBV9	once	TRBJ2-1	CASSPLAGSSYNEQFF	TGTGCCAGCAGCCCCCTGGCGGGAAGCTCCTACAATGAGCAGTTCTTC
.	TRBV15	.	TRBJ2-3	CATSRFRDTQYF	TGTGCCACCAGCAGATTCCGGGATACGCAGTATTTT
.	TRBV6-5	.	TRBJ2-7	CASSPTPRPGEQYF	TGTGCCAGCAGTCCTACACCCCGACCAGGAGAGCAGTACTTC
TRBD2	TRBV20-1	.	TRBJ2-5	CSARDGRDQYF	TGCAGTGCTAGAGATGGGAGGGACCAGTACTTC
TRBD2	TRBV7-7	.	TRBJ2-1	CASSLNYGTSYNEQFF	TGTGCTAGCAGCTTAAATTATGGGACTAGCTACAATGAGCAGTTCTTC
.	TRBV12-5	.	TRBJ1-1	CASGLETEAFF	TGTGCTAGTGGCTTAGAGACTGAAGCTTTCTTT
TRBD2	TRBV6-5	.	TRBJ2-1	CASSSGGANEQFF	TGTGCCAGCAGTTCCGGGGGGGCCAATGAGCAGTTCTTC
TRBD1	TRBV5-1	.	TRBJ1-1	CASSLQGALNTEAFF	TGCGCCAGCAGCTTACAGGGGGCATTGAACACTGAAGCTTTCTTT
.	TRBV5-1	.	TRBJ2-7	CARITNSYEQYF	TGCGCCAGGATTACAAACTCCTACGAGCAGTACTTC
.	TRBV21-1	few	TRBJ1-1	CAKCDGEFMNTEAFF	TGTGCAAAATGTGACGGAGAATTTATGAACACTGAAGCTTTCTTT
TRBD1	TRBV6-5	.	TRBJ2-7	CASSYLGQGNEQYF	TGTGCCAGCAGTTACTTAGGACAGGGTAACGAGCAGTACTTC
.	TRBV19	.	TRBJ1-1	CASSIGGVGTEAFF	TGTGCCAGTAGTATAGGCGGGGTTGGAACTGAAGCTTTCTTT
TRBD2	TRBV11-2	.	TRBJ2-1	CASSLAPSGGPLFF	TGTGCCAGCAGCTTAGCCCCATCGGGAGGGCCCCTGTTCTTC
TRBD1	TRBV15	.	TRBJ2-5	CATRPGQWYQETQYF	TGTGCCACCCGCCCGGGACAGTGGTACCAAGAGACCCAGTACTTC
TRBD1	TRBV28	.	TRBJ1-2	CASSFPGQVYGYTF	TGTGCCAGCAGTTTTCCGGGACAGGTCTATGGCTACACCTTC
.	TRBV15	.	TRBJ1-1	CATSTGNTEAFF	TGTGCCACCAGCACAGGGAACACTGAAGCTTTCTTT
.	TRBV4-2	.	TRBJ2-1	CASSREVADYNEQFF	TGTGCCAGCAGCCGAGAGGTAGCGGATTACAATGAGCAGTTCTTC
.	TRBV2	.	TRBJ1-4	CASSDTREVRNEKLFF	TGTGCCAGCAGTGATACTAGAGAGGTTCGGAATGAAAAACTGTTTTTT
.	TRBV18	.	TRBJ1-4	CASSTQNEKLFF	TGTGCCAGCTCTACACAGAATGAAAAACTGTTTTTT